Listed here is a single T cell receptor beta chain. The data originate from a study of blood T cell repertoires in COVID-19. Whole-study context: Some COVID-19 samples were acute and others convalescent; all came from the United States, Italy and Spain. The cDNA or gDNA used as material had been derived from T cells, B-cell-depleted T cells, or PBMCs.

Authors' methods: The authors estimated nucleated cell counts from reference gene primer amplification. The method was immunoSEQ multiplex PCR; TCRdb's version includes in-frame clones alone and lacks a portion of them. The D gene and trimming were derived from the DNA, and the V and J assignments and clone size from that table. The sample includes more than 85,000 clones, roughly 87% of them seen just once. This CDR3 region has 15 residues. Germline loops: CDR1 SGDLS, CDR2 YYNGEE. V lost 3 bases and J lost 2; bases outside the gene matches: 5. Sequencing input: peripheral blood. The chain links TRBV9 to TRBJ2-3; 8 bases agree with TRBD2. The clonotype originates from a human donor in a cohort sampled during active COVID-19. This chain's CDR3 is CASSATSGTTDTQYF. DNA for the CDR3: TGTGCCAGCAGCGCAACTAGCGGCACCACAGATACGCAGTATTTT.